This T cell receptor beta chain came from a study of blood T cells in healthy people across ages. In its sample, this clonotype was seen a few times. It was with a sample-barcoded 5' primer and a J-beta primer mix that a second PCR of roughly 7 to 11 cycles was run. Each CDR3 protein gets one entry after TCRdb re-called the 5' RACE reads with MiXCR. The sample carries approximately 900,000 distinct CDR3 sequences, around 29% recorded once. The CDR3 runs to 18 residues. Trimming removed 1 base from V and 5 bases from J; junction bases left unmatched: 8. Germline CDR1 MGHRA, CDR2 YSYEKL. This sample also belongs to another study, concerning T cells of mothers and their children. Per that study: A slight, non-significant increase in overlap was found for related mother-child pairs relative to unrelated pairs.

Material for sequencing was blood. This sequence joins TRBV4-1 and TRBJ2-1; 13 nucleotides agree with TRBD2. This clonotype was obtained from a woman in her 40s in good health. Written as DNA, the CDR3 is TGCGCCAGCAGCCAAGTCGATATGGGACTAGCGGGGCACAATGAGCAGTTCTTC. Encoded protein: CASSQVDMGLAGHNEQFF.